One and the same sample provided the 18 T cell receptor beta chains below, sequenced in a study of shared clonotypes between healthy human individuals. The data were produced by immunoSEQ multiplex PCR, yet TCRdb's version contains in-frame clones alone and is incomplete. Of about 670,000 clones in the sample, approximately 79% were seen once. Material for sequencing was memory CD4+ T cells sorted from blood. Subset indicated: CD45RA-negative fraction. The source is a young woman in good health.

About this clone itself: A single base separates this from a much larger clone, so it may be a read error. The J gene is TRBJ2-3, the V gene TRBV27, with 8 bases fitting TRBD2. The CDR3 runs 14 residues. CDR1 is MNHEY, CDR2 SMNVEV, per germline (reference sequence). The ends lost 6 bases at V and 0 bases at J; junction bases unmatched: 2. This chain's CDR3 is CASSLAGSTDTQYF. The CDR3 DNA sequence: TGTGCCAGCAGCCTAGCGGGTAGCACAGATACGCAGTATTTT.

The sample holds a few counts of this clone. Other nucleotide sequences from this sample produce the same CDR3. The chain employs TRBV5-1 and TRBJ2-5; D perhaps matches TRBD1 (5 bases). V shed 2 bases and J shed 5 bases, with 10 bases lying between them. The germline V gene encodes CDR1 SGHRS and CDR2 YFSETQ. The CDR3 is 13 amino acids. CDR3 protein: CASSFGQGETQYF. DNA for the CDR3: TGCGCCAGCAGCTTTGGGCAGGGTGAGACCCAGTACTTC. The variable domain in full, with the rest retrieved from reference TRBV5-1 and TRBJ2-5, is KAGVTQTPRYLIKTRGQQVTLSCSPISGHRSVSWYQQTPGQGLQFLFEYFSETQRNKGNFPGRFSGRQFSNSRSEMNVSTLELGDSALYLCASSFGQGETQYFGPGTRLLVL.

The genes are TRBV4-1 and TRBJ1-5, with unresolved D. CDR1 MGHRA and CDR2 YSYEKL come from the germline V gene. The V end was cut by 4 bases, the J end by 0 bases, with 16 bases between. CDR3 length: 17 residues. The CDR3 nucleotides are TGCGCCAGCAGCCTCACTTTTGAATTTTATAGCAATCAGCCCCAGCATTTT. Translating it yields CASSLTFEFYSNQPQHF.

This clone came up once. This chain joins TRBV18 and TRBJ2-1; D perhaps matches TRBD1 (5 bases). V was pared by 2 bases and J by 7 bases, with 9 bases between. Germline V gene data show CDR1 as KGHSH and CDR2 as LQKENI. The CDR3 consists of 13 residues. CDR3 sequence (DNA): TGTGCCAGCTCACCAACAGGAGTGAATGAGCAGTTCTTC. This encodes CASSPTGVNEQFF.

This sequence joins TRBV28 and TRBJ2-1, with 9 bases that match TRBD2. In germline, CDR1 is MDHEN, CDR2 SYDVKM. CDR3 size: 16 residues. The V and J ends lost 3 bases and 3 bases, in that order; junction bases with no gene match: 6. CDR3 residues: CASSLWASGNYNEQFF. The CDR3 nucleotides read TGTGCCAGCAGTTTGTGGGCTAGCGGGAACTACAATGAGCAGTTCTTC.

The gene calls are TRBV19 and TRBJ1-4, with 7 bases lining up with TRBD1. V gave up 6 bases and J gave up 1 base; unmatched junction bases: 5. The CDR3 is 15 residues long. From germline, CDR1 is LNHDA and CDR2 SQIVND (reference sequence). In nucleotides, the CDR3 is TGTGCCAGTAGACCTCGACAGGGAACTAATGAAAAACTGTTTTTT. Amino acid sequence: CASRPRQGTNEKLFF.

This clone was found once. This chain connects TRBV4-2 to TRBJ2-7, with D perhaps TRBD2 (6 bases). There are 13 residues in the CDR3. In germline, CDR1 is LGHNA, CDR2 YNFKEQ. Trimming took 6 bases from V and 6 from J, leaving 15 bases between them. The CDR3 loop reads CASRTRESVEQYF. The CDR3, as DNA: TGTGCCAGCAGAACTCGGGAGTCGGTCGAGCAGTACTTC.

The rearrangement joins TRBV30 to TRBJ1-5; D might be TRBD1 (6 bases). Deletions cut 2 bases from V and 3 bases from J, with 11 bases between. Germline-derived CDR1 and CDR2 are GTSNPN and SVGIG (reference sequence). The CDR3 has 14 amino acids. Written as DNA, the CDR3 is TGTGCCTGGAGTCCGGACAGCCCCAATCAGCCCCAGCATTTT. Encoded protein: CAWSPDSPNQPQHF.

This clone was seen a single time. The V call is TRBV7-8, the J call TRBJ1-3; D call uncertain. Germline CDR1 is SGHVS and CDR2 is FQNEAQ. Deletions cut 0 bases from V and 4 bases from J, with 10 bases between. The CDR3 is 15 residues long. In DNA form, the CDR3 reads TGTGCCAGCAGCTTAGCGCCTGGAGCCGGAAACACCATATATTTT. This codes for CASSLAPGAGNTIYF.

This clone showed up many times. The chain joins TRBV6-5 to TRBJ1-1; 7 bases are a match to TRBD1. The ends lost 5 bases at V and 4 bases at J; junction bases unmatched: 10. The CDR3 contains 15 residues. Germline lookup yields CDR1 MNHEY and CDR2 SVGAGI. In nucleotides, the CDR3 is TGTGCCAGCAGTAACGACAGGGCGTGGGTCACTGAAGCTTTCTTT. Translation gives CASSNDRAWVTEAFF.

J is TRBJ2-5 and V is TRBV27; 11 positions match TRBD1. This CDR3 spans 16 amino acids. Germline-derived CDR1 and CDR2 are MNHEY and SMNVEV (reference sequence). The V gene end was trimmed by 3 bases and the J gene end by 4 bases; junction bases not matched to a gene: 7. CDR3 protein: CASSFSGTGGRETQYF. The CDR3 DNA reads TGTGCCAGCAGTTTCTCCGGGACAGGGGGGAGAGAGACCCAGTACTTC.

The rearrangement joins TRBV25-1 to TRBJ2-5; TRBD2 matches 7 bases. CDR3 length equals 17 residues. With 5 bases clipped from V and 5 bases from J, the junction kept 17 bases outside the gene matches. CDR1 and CDR2 (germline): MGHDK, SYGVNS. CDR3 DNA: TGTGCCAGCAGTACGTTAGGGCATCACGGGAGGTTCGAGACCCAGTACTTC. This codes for CASSTLGHHGRFETQYF.

Comments on this clone: The same CDR3 arises from other DNA sequences in this sample as well. The CDR3 reads CASSLRGNYGYTF. The CDR3 DNA is TGTGCCAGCAGTTTAAGGGGTAACTATGGCTACACCTTC. The chain employs TRBV28 and TRBJ1-2; D possibly corresponds to TRBD1 (5 bases). Germline V CDR1 and CDR2: MDHEN, SYDVKM. The CDR3 sequence is 13 residues long. V lost 2 bases, J lost 1 base, and 5 bases lay in between.

The rearrangement links TRBV2 to TRBJ2-7; no reliable D call. Germline loops: CDR1 SNHLY, CDR2 FYNNEI. The ends were cut back, 6 bases at V and 2 bases at J, with 8 bases in the middle. The length of the CDR3 is 12 residues. This CDR3 is CASRMTTYEQYF. The CDR3 DNA follows: TGTGCCAGCAGGATGACAACCTACGAGCAGTACTTC. The complete variable domain, with remaining parts taken from reference TRBV2 and TRBJ2-7, reads EPEVTQTPSHQVTQMGQEVILRCVPISNHLYFYWYRQILGQKVEFLVSFYNNEISEKSEIFDDQFSVERPDGSNFTLKIRSTKLEDSAMYFCASRMTTYEQYFGPGTRLTVT.

The chain links TRBV5-1 to TRBJ2-6; weak D call: TRBD1 (5 bases). The CDR3 has 15 residues. V gave up 5 bases and J gave up 4 bases, with 13 bases separating them. Germline values: CDR1 SGHRS, CDR2 YFSETQ. The CDR3 sequence is CASSQGAEGANVLTF. CDR3 DNA sequence: TGCGCCAGCAGTCAAGGGGCGGAAGGGGCCAACGTCCTGACTTTC.

The rearrangement uses TRBV6-5 and TRBJ1-1, with 7 bases fitting TRBD1. The CDR3 consists of 14 residues. Unmatched junction bases numbered 11, after V lost 6 bases and J lost 7 bases. Germline-derived CDR1 and CDR2 are MNHEY and SVGAGI. The CDR3 loop reads CASSPDRAGSEAFF. The CDR3 nucleotides read TGTGCCAGCAGCCCCGACAGGGCCGGGAGTGAAGCTTTCTTT.

Concerning this clone: Other DNA variants within this sample encode the same CDR3. The gene calls are TRBV29-1 and TRBJ1-1; D ambiguous. Germline V lookup: CDR1 SQVTM, CDR2 ANQGSEA. The V end was cut by 6 bases, the J end by 1 base, with 6 bases between. The CDR3 runs to 11 residues. CDR3 bases: TGCAGCGTCTACAAGAACACTGAAGCTTTCTTT. Its translation is CSVYKNTEAFF. The complete variable domain, with remaining parts taken from reference TRBV29-1 and TRBJ1-1, reads SAVISQKPSRDICQRGTSLTIQCQVDSQVTMMFWYRQQPGQSLTLIATANQGSEATYESGFVIDKFPISRPNLTFSTLTVSNMSPEDSSIYLCSVYKNTEAFFGQGTRLTVV.

The chain employs TRBV6-5 and TRBJ2-3; D is unclear. The V gene's germline CDR1 is MNHEY and CDR2 SVGAGI. This CDR3 has 14 amino acids. V dropped 5 bases and J dropped 5 bases, with 14 bases sitting between them. The chain's CDR3 is CASSTSPPEDTQYF. CDR3 in DNA: TGTGCCAGCAGTACATCGCCCCCCGAAGATACGCAGTATTTT.